This record concerns one TCR beta chain sequence. What it binds is unknown. Use of 60 Vbeta and 13 Jbeta primers characterized the PCR. Sequencing used immunoSEQ multiplex PCR; TCRdb keeps in-frame clones, though not all of them. The data include 70,000 to 85,000 clones; the top ten clones carry 7.5%. The CDR3 contains 15 residues. V trimming: 5 bases; J trimming: 2 bases; junction bases outside the gene matches: 8. The germline gives CDR1 MNHEY, CDR2 SVGAGI. This record belongs to a study of cytomegalovirus exposure and HLA in healthy donors. Study at large: Among the approximately 420 donors who were genotyped, about 80% fell in the genetic ancestry cluster that is associated with self-reported Caucasian donors. General study findings and limits: Across donors, presence/absence analyses took sequencing depth to be roughly uniform. V- and J-gene trimming in TCR beta was tied to a missense DCLRE1C variant by an analysis performed later.

This receptor was taken from a female donor in good health and CMV-seropositive. The chain joins TRBV6-5 to TRBJ2-7, with 8 bases identical to TRBD2. Sequenced: PBMCs. CDR3 in amino acids: CASSLEAGGTYEQYF. In nucleotides, the CDR3 is TGTGCCAGCAGTCTTGAGGCGGGAGGAACCTACGAGCAGTACTTC.